The rows below give T cell receptor beta chains drawn from one sample of a study of cytomegalovirus exposure and HLA in healthy donors. Assay: immunoSEQ multiplex PCR; the TCRdb copy retains only in-frame clones and omits some. The sample includes about 150,000 clones, roughly three quarters seen only once; the top ten take about 13%. Sequencing used PBMCs. Every receptor here comes from a man aged 25 to 45 in good health and CMV-seropositive. CDR3s include the opening cysteine and the closing phenylalanine or tryptophan. Fields, in order: V gene, J gene, clone size, D gene, CDR3 DNA, CDR3 protein. A D gene is named only where the DNA matches it firmly. Rows give clone size only sometimes, using once, few, many, or a class for an expanded clone.

TRBV5-6	TRBJ2-7	NA	NA	TGTGCCAGCAGCCGCGACAGGATACACTACGAGCAGTACTTC	CASSRDRIHYEQYF
TRBV25-1	TRBJ2-5	NA	NA	TGTGCCAGCAGTGAATATAGGGGACTCCGGGGTCAAGAGACCCAGTACTTC	CASSEYRGLRGQETQYF
TRBV11-2	TRBJ2-1	NA	TRBD2	TGTGCCAGCAGCTTAACCTCTAGCGGGACTAGCAGACGGAATGAGCAGTTCTTC	CASSLTSSGTSRRNEQFF
TRBV15	TRBJ2-1	NA	TRBD2	TGTGCCACCAGCAGACAAGCGGGAGTAGGCAATGAGCAGTTCTTC	CATSRQAGVGNEQFF
TRBV25-1	TRBJ2-1	NA	TRBD1	TGTGCCAGCAAACTAGGGGGCGGAGTGAATGAGCAGTTCTTC	CASKLGGGVNEQFF
TRBV5-1	TRBJ1-1	NA	NA	TGCGCCAGCAGCTTGGTGGGGGGGGTCACTGAAGCTTTCTTT	CASSLVGGVTEAFF
TRBV7-9	TRBJ2-5	NA	TRBD1	TGTGCCAGCAGCCTGGACAGGGAAGAGACCCAGTACTTC	CASSLDREETQYF
TRBV10-1	TRBJ2-3	once	TRBD1	TGCGCCAGCAGTGACTCCAGGGGGTACACAGATACGCAGTATTTT	CASSDSRGYTDTQYF
TRBV28	TRBJ1-6	NA	TRBD1	TGTGCCAGCAGTTTCGGGACAGGGGGCTCACCCCTCCACTTT	CASSFGTGGSPLHF
TRBV7-2	TRBJ2-2	NA	TRBD1	TGTGCCAGCAGACTGGACGGGACAGGACCTAGAGAGCTGTTTTTT	CASRLDGTGPRELFF
TRBV6-5	TRBJ2-1	NA	TRBD1	TGTGCCAGCAGCGGGGGACAGGGGGGAAACAATGAGCAGTTCTTC	CASSGGQGGNNEQFF
TRBV2	TRBJ2-7	NA	NA	TGTGCCAGCAGCGGAGAGGCGGACTCCTACGAGCAGTACTTC	CASSGEADSYEQYF
TRBV4-2	TRBJ2-5	NA	NA	TGTGCCAGCAGCCAAGACTACGGTACGAAGCAGTACTTC	CASSQDYGTKQYF
TRBV11-2	TRBJ2-1	once	NA	TGTGCCAGCAGGCGTCTTTCGGGGAATGAGCAGTTCTTC	CASRRLSGNEQFF
TRBV2	TRBJ2-3	NA	TRBD2	TGTGCCAGCAGACCCCTAGCGGGAGGGGGAGATACGCAGTATTTT	CASRPLAGGGDTQYF
TRBV5-1	TRBJ1-1	NA	NA	TGCGCCAGCAGCTTGGCGACAGTGAACACTGAAGCTTTCTTT	CASSLATVNTEAFF
TRBV12-5	TRBJ2-7	NA	TRBD2	TGTGCTAGTGGTAGCCCTAGCGGGGGCTCCTACGAGCAGTACTTC	CASGSPSGGSYEQYF
TRBV5-4	TRBJ2-2	NA	TRBD1	TGTGCCAGCAGCTTGGACACAGGGGGTGCGAACACCGGGGAGCTGTTTTTT	CASSLDTGGANTGELFF
TRBV5-4	TRBJ2-5	once	TRBD2	TGTGCCAGCAGCTCGAAGACTAGCGGACAAGAGACCCAGTACTTC	CASSSKTSGQETQYF
TRBV25-1	TRBJ2-3	NA	TRBD2	TGTGCCAGCAGTGAATTAGGGACTAGCGGTACTAGCACAGATACGCAGTATTTT	CASSELGTSGTSTDTQYF
TRBV7-9	TRBJ2-1	NA	NA	TGTGCCAGCAGCTTAACATACAATGAGCAGTTCTTC	CASSLTYNEQFF
TRBV6-1	TRBJ1-5	NA	NA	TGTGCCAGCAGGAGCTCCGGCCCAGGGGATCAGCCCCAGCATTTT	CASRSSGPGDQPQHF